Listed below are T cell receptor beta chains from one sample, sequenced in a study of Ad26.COV2.S vaccination and SARS-CoV-2 variants. Assay used: immunoSEQ multiplex PCR; TCRdb lists only in-frame clones, some missing. The sample includes around 450,000 clones, 90% seen only once; the top ten take approximately 4.3%. Source: peripheral blood, taken in a trial of Ad26.COV2.S vaccine versus placebo. All receptors derive from a person between 18 and 59 years old who received the Ad26.COV2.S COVID-19 vaccine or a placebo. Both conserved end residues are part of each CDR3. A D gene is named only where the DNA matches it firmly. A clone size is listed for some rows: how often the clone was seen (once, few, many), or a class if it is expanded.

TRBJ2-1 | TRBV28 | NA | TRBD2 | TGTGCCAGCAGCCACGCTACGCTCTCTAGCGGGTCCTACAATGAGCAGTTCTTC | CASSHATLSSGSYNEQFF
TRBJ1-5 | TRBV6-5 | NA | TRBD1 | TGTGCCAGCGCTGGGACAGGGTCTAGCAATCAGCCCCAGCATTTT | CASAGTGSSNQPQHF
TRBJ2-1 | TRBV19 | NA | NA | TGTGCCAGTAGTATGAAGGGGGGTTTTTACAATGAGCAGTTCTTC | CASSMKGGFYNEQFF
TRBJ2-1 | TRBV18 | NA | NA | TGTGCCAGCTCCCCCGAGGGCAGCTACAATGAGCAGTTCTTC | CASSPEGSYNEQFF
TRBJ2-1 | TRBV2 | NA | TRBD2 | TGTGCCAGCAACCCCCCGGGAGGGCCGGGTCAGTTCTTC | CASNPPGGPGQFF
TRBJ1-5 | TRBV3-1/TRBV3-2 | NA | TRBD1 | TGTGCCAGCAGCCAAAGTCCGGGACAGGGTCACCCCGCGCTCGGTCAGCCCCAGCATTTT | CASSQSPGQGHPALGQPQHF
TRBJ2-1 | TRBV18 | NA | TRBD2 | TGTGCCAGCTCAGAACTAGCGGGAGTTAATGAGCAGTTCTTC | CASSELAGVNEQFF
TRBJ2-5 | TRBV6-2/TRBV6-3 | NA | NA | TGTGCCAGCAGCCTAATCCCTAAAGAGACCCAGTACTTC | CASSLIPKETQYF
TRBJ2-7 | TRBV3-1/TRBV3-2 | NA | NA | TGTGCCAGCAGCCTAGGGCGACTCCGCAATCCTTCCTACGAGCAGTACTTC | CASSLGRLRNPSYEQYF
TRBJ2-3 | TRBV7-2 | NA | TRBD2 | TGTGCCAGCAGCAGGGACTACCCCACAGATACGCAGTATTTT | CASSRDYPTDTQYF
TRBJ2-7 | TRBV21-1 | NA | NA | TGTGCCAGCCCCCAATTGACTAGCGGGAATACCTACGAGCAGTACTTC | CASPQLTSGNTYEQYF
TRBJ1-3 | TRBV7-2 | NA | NA | TGTGCCAGCGCTTTGGGGGTCTCTGGAAACACCATATATTTT | CASALGVSGNTIYF
TRBJ2-7 | TRBV7-9 | NA | NA | TGTGCCACCAGGACCCAAACTAGCTACGAGCAGTACTTC | CATRTQTSYEQYF
TRBJ2-1 | TRBV9 | NA | NA | TGTGCCAGCAGCCCCCGGACAGGGAGGCTAGCGGGCTACTCCTACAATGAGCAGTTCTTC | CASSPRTGRLAGYSYNEQFF
TRBJ2-1 | TRBV19 | NA | TRBD2 | TGTGCCAGTCGGGGGCGGGGGGAAAGCAATGAGCAGTTCTTC | CASRGRGESNEQFF
TRBJ2-7 | TRBV7-9 | NA | TRBD2 | TGTGCCAGCAGCCCCACCTCTAGCGGGAGGATCTACGAGCAGTACTTC | CASSPTSSGRIYEQYF
TRBJ1-5 | TRBV28 | few | NA | TGTGCCAGCAGTCTACGGAGTCCCCAGCGGCCCCAGCATTTT | CASSLRSPQRPQHF
TRBJ2-1 | TRBV3-1/TRBV3-2 | NA | NA | TGTGCCAGCAGCCAAGCGTCCCGGAGCTCCTACAATGAGCAGTTCTTC | CASSQASRSSYNEQFF
TRBJ1-1 | TRBV7-3 | NA | NA | TGTGCCAGCAGCACCGACGGACGGAACACTGAAGCTTTCTTT | CASSTDGRNTEAFF
TRBJ2-3 | TRBV25-1 | NA | TRBD2 | TGTGCCAGCAGTGACAGCGGGAGGAGCACAGATACGCAGTATTTT | CASSDSGRSTDTQYF
TRBJ1-5 | TRBV7-2 | NA | NA | TGTGCCAGCGAAAAGAGGCAGGCCCCTGGATCCGACTGGCCCCAGCATTTT | CASEKRQAPGSDWPQHF
TRBJ1-5 | TRBV29-1 | NA | NA | TGCAGCGTTGATGTTTCGTTATGGCAGGGAATTCAGCCCCAGCATTTT | CSVDVSLWQGIQPQHF
TRBJ2-1 | TRBV7-3 | NA | TRBD2 | TGTGCCAGCAGCCCCATGACTAGCGGGAGGGCCAATGAGCAGTTCTTC | CASSPMTSGRANEQFF
TRBJ1-1 | TRBV4-2 | NA | TRBD1 | TGTGCCAGCAGCCAAGATCCCTCGGACAGGGATAGCACTGAAGCTTTCTTT | CASSQDPSDRDSTEAFF
TRBJ1-2 | TRBV9 | NA | NA | TGTGCCAGCATGGGGAACTATGGCTACACCTTC | CASMGNYGYTF
TRBJ1-4 | TRBV28 | NA | TRBD1 | TGTGCCAGCAGTCCCCATCAGGGGGCGGCTAATGAAAAACTGTTTTTT | CASSPHQGAANEKLFF
TRBJ1-5 | TRBV9 | NA | NA | TGTGCCAGCAGCGTAGAGGAGGGTCAGCCCCAGCATTTT | CASSVEEGQPQHF
TRBJ2-7 | TRBV14 | NA | NA | TGTGCCAGCAGCCTCCTCGCGGGATCCTCCTACGAGCAGTACTTC | CASSLLAGSSYEQYF
TRBJ2-2 | TRBV14 | NA | TRBD2 | TGTGCCAGCAGCCCCCGGGGGACTAGCGGGACTGCCGGGGAGCTGTTTTTT | CASSPRGTSGTAGELFF
TRBJ2-3 | TRBV7-2 | NA | NA | TGTGCCAGCAGCTTAGCCCCCACAGATACGCAGTATTTT | CASSLAPTDTQYF
TRBJ1-1 | TRBV18 | NA | TRBD1 | TGTGCCAGCTCACCACCCGGGACAGGGAACACTGAAGCTTTCTTT | CASSPPGTGNTEAFF
TRBJ1-1 | TRBV6-5 | NA | NA | TGTGCCAGCACGGGGGTGGGATCGAGGACTGAAGCTTTCTTT | CASTGVGSRTEAFF
TRBJ1-2 | TRBV19 | once | TRBD1 | TGTGCCAGTAGCCGGACAGGGGGCGACTATGGCTACACCTTC | CASSRTGGDYGYTF